The clone carrying this T cell receptor beta chain has ten or more counts. Its antigen is still unknown. The CDR3 runs to 15 residues. The germline gives CDR1 SGHDN, CDR2 FVKESK. Trimming shortened V by 7 bases and J by 0 bases, and 14 bases separated the two germline ends. The data stem from a study of T-cell memory formation after mild COVID-19. Findings and limits, study-wide: A subset of responding clones appeared in pre-infection memory, suggesting cross-reactive memory joined. The second-wave clones peaking on day 37 were not confirmed as SARS-CoV-2-specific.

TCR alpha and TCR beta cDNA libraries carrying sample barcodes and UMIs were produced by 5'RACE using constant-segment primers. Via MiXCR, TCRdb re-called the 5' RACE reads, giving one row per CDR3 protein. The sample records about 610,000 distinct CDR3 sequences, approximately 15% being singletons. This TCR was recovered from an adult woman who had mild COVID-19 (a few samples of this study predate the infection). Cell type and time point are not known. Sequencing used PBMCs or a T cell subset sorted from them (not recorded which). This sequence joins TRBV14 and TRBJ2-3; unclear D gene. CDR3 in DNA: TGTGCCAGCACCCCTCTGGGTACTAGCACAGATACGCAGTATTTT. This gives the protein CASTPLGTSTDTQYF.